The 8 T cell receptor beta chains presented below share a single source sample, sequenced in a study of blood T cell repertoires in COVID-19 (TCRdb year 2020). The receptor library was made with the immunoSEQ multiplex PCR assay. As stored in TCRdb, this immuneACCESS dataset retains in-frame rearrangements with V and J assigned. A fraction of the clones does not appear; measured against another copy, unresolved V genes explain less than half of the discrepancy, and the remainder lacks a known reason. The sample table holds 200,000 to 250,000 clones, of which around 86% were seen once. The ten largest clones add up to 5% to 6.5% of the sample. The sample consisted of peripheral blood. All receptors derive from a man of 80 years or more with acute or convalescent COVID-19.

The chain carries TRBV5-6 and TRBJ2-2, with D maybe TRBD2 (6 bases). Trimming shortened V by 4 bases and J by 4 bases, and 14 bases separated the two germline ends. Germline V gene data show CDR1 as SGHDT and CDR2 as YYEEEE. The CDR3 spans 15 residues. The CDR3 loop is CASSRLTGVTGELFF. Here the CDR3 DNA reads TGTGCCAGCAGCCGCCTTACGGGAGTCACCGGGGAGCTGTTTTTT.

This chain links TRBV28 with TRBJ1-4; no reliable D call. The V and J ends lost 8 bases and 0 bases respectively, with 13 bases between them. The CDR3 loop spans 15 amino acids. Per germline, CDR1 MDHEN and CDR2 SYDVKM. In DNA, the CDR3 is TGTGCCAGCCGTACCCCAACACCAACTAATGAAAAACTGTTTTTT. It yields the protein CASRTPTPTNEKLFF.

This rearrangement joins TRBV18 to TRBJ1-4, with D possibly being TRBD1 (5 bases). There are 12 residues in the CDR3. V was shortened by 3 bases and J by 8 bases, with 7 bases between the two germline ends. CDR1 and CDR2 from the germline V gene are KGHSH and LQKENI. DNA of the CDR3: TGTGCCAGCTCACCGCGGGGGGAAAAACTGTTTTTT. It specifies CASSPRGEKLFF.

V and J are TRBV6-5 and TRBJ1-2, with 8 nucleotides matching TRBD1. The germline CDR1 and CDR2 sequences are MNHEY and SVGAGI. The CDR3 extends over 14 amino acids. V shed 4 bases and J 5 bases; nucleotides not matched to a gene: 6. The CDR3 spells CASSLDRGTYGYTF. In nucleotides, the CDR3 is TGTGCCAGCAGTTTAGACAGGGGTACATATGGCTACACCTTC.

The gene calls are TRBV28 and TRBJ1-6, with TRBD1 matching 9 bases. The CDR3 sequence is 18 residues long. V was clipped by 3 bases and J by 0 bases; unmatched bases: 6. Per germline, CDR1 MDHEN and CDR2 SYDVKM. The CDR3 here is CASSFGTGLSSYNSPLHF. The DNA for the CDR3 is TGTGCCAGCAGTTTTGGGACAGGGTTGAGCTCCTATAATTCACCCCTCCACTTT.

The chain joins TRBV19 to TRBJ2-1; D is undetermined. Germline CDR1 LNHDA, CDR2 SQIVND (reference sequence). Trimming took 4 bases from V and 4 from J, leaving 17 bases between them. This CDR3 has 16 amino acids. The CDR3 DNA sequence: TGTGCCAGTAGTAACCCCTTAATTAGTAAATACAATGAGCAGTTCTTC. Protein product: CASSNPLISKYNEQFF.

The rearrangement joins TRBV7-3 to TRBJ2-1, with a weak D call TRBD2 (5 bases). Germline CDR1 is SGHTA and CDR2 is FQGTGA. CDR3 length equals 15 residues. V was clipped by 1 base and J by 6 bases, with 13 bases between them. The CDR3 reads CASSLSLATGNEQFF. Here the CDR3 DNA reads TGTGCCAGCAGCTTAAGTCTAGCCACCGGCAATGAGCAGTTCTTC.

This clone was detected a few times. V is TRBV7-2 and J is TRBJ2-7; 14 nucleotides agree with TRBD2. The CDR3 has 17 residues. CDR1 SGHTA and CDR2 FQGNSA come from the germline V gene. After removal of 3 bases from V and 7 bases from J, the junction contained 11 bases not matched to a gene. DNA of the CDR3: TGTGCCAGCAGCTTGGAAACGACTAGCGGGAGGGCGGGGGAGCAGTACTTC. Translation gives CASSLETTSGRAGEQYF. The variable domain in full, completed from reference TRBV7-2 and TRBJ2-7, reads GAGVSQSPSNKVTEKGKDVELRCDPISGHTALYWYRQSLGQGLEFLIYFQGNSAPDKSGLPSDRFSAERTGGSVSTLTIQRTQQEDSAVYLCASSLETTSGRAGEQYFGPGTRLTVT.